Described below is a single TCR beta chain sequence and its context. What it binds is not known. The entry originates in a study of T cell responses to AZD1222 COVID-19 vaccine. The study, taken as a whole, reports: Increases in Spike-specific TCR breadth and depth were seen after two AZD1222 doses. As reported, nearly half of all spike-specific TCRs target variant regions that are unmutated.

Produced via immunoSEQ multiplex PCR; TCRdb's table is partial and in-frame only. The table includes about 140,000 clones, approximately 92% detected once. The clonotype originates from an adult in good health. Source: peripheral blood, taken on day 0 of AZD1222 vaccination.

CDR3 residues: CSASIDTDTQYF. The CDR3 DNA reads TGCAGTGCTAGTATTGACACAGATACGCAGTATTTT. J is TRBJ2-3 and V is TRBV20-1; unclear D gene. V lost 3 bases and J 2 bases, leaving 6 bases between the germline ends. Looked up from germline, CDR1 is DFQATT and CDR2 is SNEGSKA (reference sequence). This CDR3 has 12 amino acids.